This T cell receptor beta chain was recovered during a study of breast tumors, draining lymph nodes, adjacent tissues listed by TCRdb under 2016. Study-wide context: The study compared TCR beta repertoires across tumor, adjacent nontumor tissue and axillary lymph nodes from breast cancer patients. The study aimed to assess the relationships and possible T-cell exchange between tumor, surrounding tissue and draining lymph node repertoires in human breast cancer. Broader findings and caveats from the paper: The similarity between tumor and nontumor tissue repertoires was significantly greater in luminal-like breast cancer than in basal-like breast cancer. The conclusion that tumor T cells originate in lymph nodes was framed as consistent with a hypothesis rather than directly demonstrated. The data were considered consistent with most tumor T cells being derived from the lymph node and subsequently expanding within tumor tissue. Tumors showed preferential V and J gene usage, and their T-cell repertoire diversity fell below that of lymph nodes yet above that of nontumor tissue.

Instrument on record: Illumina HiSeq 2000. TCR beta chain libraries were generated by multiplex PCR amplification. High-throughput sequencing was used to analyze the amplified TCR beta chain products. In-frame beta chains were kept once TCRdb had trimmed the public reads at Q25 with fastp and called clones with MiXCR. Rows are unified per CDR3 protein, each entry keeping the most common DNA and genes. Here the sample has under 85,000 distinct CDR3 sequences; approximately 19% occur a single time. The biggest ten clones account for 2% to 2.5% of the sample. Ten or more counts support this clonotype. Its cognate antigen has yet to be identified. One base away there is no much larger clone; base qualities are not given. The CDR3 contains 13 residues, cysteine and phenylalanine counted. The DNA shown is the 39-base CDR3, in frame from base 1. V is cut by 7 bases and J by 7 bases, and the space between the germline ends is 16 bases. According to the germline V gene (reference sequence), CDR1 reads DFQATT and CDR2 reads SNEGSKA.

The axillary draining lymph nodes of breast cancer patients were the source of the lymph node samples. This receptor was taken from a female donor with breast cancer. Some clones in this sample may be carry-over from other donors' samples. Sequencing input: axillary lymph node tissue. The receptor chain draws on TRBV20-1 and TRBJ2-2; no D segment can be confidently identified. The DNA sequence is TGCAGTGGTCGGATGGGGTCACTCGGGGAGCTGTTTTTT. Translated, this gives CSGRMGSLGELFF.